One sample yielded the 2 T cell receptor beta chains listed below, sequenced in a study of OX40 agonist ivuxolimab in advanced cancers. Some clones are missing from TCRdb's copy, which holds only in-frame ones; the method was immunoSEQ multiplex PCR. This table has 20,000 to 25,000 clones, approximately 82% appearing once. Sequenced material: CD4+ or CD8+ T cells sorted from blood, taken in a trial of the OX40 agonist ivuxolimab. These receptors all stem from an adult with an advanced solid tumor such as melanoma, head and neck, liver or kidney cancer.

This clone is labeled large. V is TRBV6-1 and J is TRBJ2-7; D gene ambiguous. This CDR3 region has 13 residues. Germline V gene sequence: CDR1 MNHNS, CDR2 SASEGT. V dropped 3 bases and J dropped 0 bases, with 6 bases sitting between them. This chain's CDR3 is CASSDALSYEQYF. CDR3 DNA: TGTGCCAGCAGTGATGCCCTCTCCTACGAGCAGTACTTC.

The chain joins TRBV7-9 to TRBJ2-6; 9 nucleotides line up with TRBD1. The germline V gene has CDR1 SEHNR and CDR2 FQNEAQ (reference sequence). This CDR3 is built from 19 residues. V lost 4 bases to trimming and J lost 4 bases; unmatched junction nucleotides: 14. DNA of the CDR3: TGTGCCAGCAGCTCAGAAGGGACAGGGTCCTTGGGAGGGGCCAACGTCCTGACTTTC. Amino acids: CASSSEGTGSLGGANVLTF. The variable domain in full, with the rest retrieved from reference TRBV7-9 and TRBJ2-6, is DTGVSQNPRHKITKRGQNVTFRCDPISEHNRLYWYRQTLGQGPEFLTYFQNEAQLEKSRLLSDRFSAERPKGSFSTLEIQRTEQGDSAMYLCASSSEGTGSLGGANVLTFGAGSRLTVL.